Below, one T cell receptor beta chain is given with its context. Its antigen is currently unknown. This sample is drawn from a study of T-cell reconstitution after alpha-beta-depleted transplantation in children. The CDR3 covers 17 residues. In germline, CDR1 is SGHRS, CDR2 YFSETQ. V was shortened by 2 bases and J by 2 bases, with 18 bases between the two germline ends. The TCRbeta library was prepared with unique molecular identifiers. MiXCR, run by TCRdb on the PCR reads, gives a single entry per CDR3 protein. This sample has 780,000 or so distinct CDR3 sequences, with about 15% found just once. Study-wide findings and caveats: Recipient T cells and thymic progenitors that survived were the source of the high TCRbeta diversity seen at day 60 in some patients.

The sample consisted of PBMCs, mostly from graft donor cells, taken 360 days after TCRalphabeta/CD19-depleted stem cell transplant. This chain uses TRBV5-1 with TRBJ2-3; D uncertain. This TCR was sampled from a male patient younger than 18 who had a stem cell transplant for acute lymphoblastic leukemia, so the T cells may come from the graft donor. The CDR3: CASSLRMIPGITDTQYF. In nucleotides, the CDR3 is TGCGCCAGCAGCTTACGTATGATTCCAGGAATCACAGATACGCAGTATTTT. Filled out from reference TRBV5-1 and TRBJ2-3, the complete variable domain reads KAGVTQTPRYLIKTRGQQVTLSCSPISGHRSVSWYQQTPGQGLQFLFEYFSETQRNKGNFPGRFSGRQFSNSRSEMNVSTLELGDSALYLCASSLRMIPGITDTQYFGPGTRLTVL.